This TCR beta chain originates from a study of OX40 agonist ivuxolimab in advanced cancers. Sequencing used immunoSEQ multiplex PCR; TCRdb keeps in-frame clones, though not all of them. The sample lists about 74,000 clones, around 87% occurring once. Germline V lookup: CDR1 SGHDT, CDR2 YYEEEE. Trimming took 0 bases from V and 5 from J, leaving 9 bases between them. The CDR3 runs to 14 residues. V is TRBV5-6 and J is TRBJ2-1; D remains ambiguous. This clonotype originated in an adult with an advanced solid tumor such as melanoma, head and neck, liver or kidney cancer. Material: CD4+ or CD8+ T cells sorted from blood, obtained in a trial of the OX40 agonist ivuxolimab. CDR3: CASSLVGLNNEQFF. CDR3 DNA sequence: TGTGCCAGCAGCTTGGTCGGGCTGAACAATGAGCAGTTCTTC.